This TCR beta chain was found in a study of blood T cell repertoires in COVID-19. Background on the study: Sites across the United States, Italy and Spain contributed samples from acute and convalescent COVID-19. T cells, B-cell-depleted T cells, or PBMCs provided the cDNA or gDNA that served as material.

As processed by the authors: Reference gene primer amplification in the assay estimated nucleated cell counts. Sequenced by immunoSEQ multiplex PCR; TCRdb stores in-frame clones only, minus some. V, J and clone size were drawn from that table, and D and trimming were deduced from the DNA. The table has 60,000 to 85,000 clones, 70% to 90% seen once; the top ten hold roughly 9.7%. Seattle cases were enrolled at active infection and followed longitudinally. Sequenced sample: peripheral blood. The sequence was collected from a man aged 55 to 69 with COVID-19, enrolled during active disease.

CDR3 nucleotide sequence: TGTGCCTGGAGTTCCGCGGGGGGGCGCACTGAAGCTTTCTTT. Its protein product is CAWSSAGGRTEAFF. The rearrangement uses TRBV30 and TRBJ1-1, with a tentative D call TRBD1 (6 bases). In germline, CDR1 is GTSNPN, CDR2 SVGIG (reference sequence). This CDR3 region has 14 residues. V was trimmed by 2 bases and J by 4 bases, leaving 14 bases between them.